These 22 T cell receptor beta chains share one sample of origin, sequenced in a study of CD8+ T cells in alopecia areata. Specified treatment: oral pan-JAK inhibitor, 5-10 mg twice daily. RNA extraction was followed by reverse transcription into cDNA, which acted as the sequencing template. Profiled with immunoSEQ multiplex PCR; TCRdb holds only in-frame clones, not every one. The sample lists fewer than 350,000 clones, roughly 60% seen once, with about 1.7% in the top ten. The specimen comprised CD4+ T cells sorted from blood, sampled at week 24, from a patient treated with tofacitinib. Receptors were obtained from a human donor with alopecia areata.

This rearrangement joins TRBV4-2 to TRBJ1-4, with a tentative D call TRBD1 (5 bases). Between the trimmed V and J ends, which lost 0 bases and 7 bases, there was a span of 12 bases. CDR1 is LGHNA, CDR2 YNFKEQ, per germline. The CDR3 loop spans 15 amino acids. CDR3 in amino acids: CASSQDPGGTEKLFF. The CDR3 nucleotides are TGTGCCAGCAGCCAAGATCCCGGGGGGACTGAAAAACTGTTTTTT.

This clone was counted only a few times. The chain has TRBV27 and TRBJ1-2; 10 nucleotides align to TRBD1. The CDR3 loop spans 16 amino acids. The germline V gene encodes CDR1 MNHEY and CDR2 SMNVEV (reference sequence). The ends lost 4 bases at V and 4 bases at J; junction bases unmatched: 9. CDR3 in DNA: TGTGCCAGCAGTTGGACCCGGGACAGGGGAAGCTATGGCTACACCTTC. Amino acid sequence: CASSWTRDRGSYGYTF.

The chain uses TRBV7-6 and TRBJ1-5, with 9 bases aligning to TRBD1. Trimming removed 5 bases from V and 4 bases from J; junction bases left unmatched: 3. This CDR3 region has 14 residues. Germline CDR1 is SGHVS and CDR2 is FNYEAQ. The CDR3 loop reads CASSPGQGNQPQHF. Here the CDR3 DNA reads TGTGCCAGCAGCCCCGGACAGGGGAATCAGCCCCAGCATTTT.

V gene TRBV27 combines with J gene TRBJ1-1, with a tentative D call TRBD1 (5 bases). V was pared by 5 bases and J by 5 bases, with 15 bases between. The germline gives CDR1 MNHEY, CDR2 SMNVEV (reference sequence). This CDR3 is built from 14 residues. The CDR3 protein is CASSLYSGRTEAFF. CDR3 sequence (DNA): TGTGCCAGCAGTCTCTACTCAGGGAGGACTGAAGCTTTCTTT.

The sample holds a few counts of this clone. For the CDR3, the DNA is TGTGCCAGCAGTTTATCTTCCGGTTTTGACTATGGCTACACCTTC. Encoded protein: CASSLSSGFDYGYTF. The genes are TRBV27 and TRBJ1-2; D is unclear. Germline-derived CDR1 and CDR2 are MNHEY and SMNVEV (reference sequence). The CDR3 length is 15 residues. Trimming took 0 bases from V and 3 from J, leaving 11 bases between them.

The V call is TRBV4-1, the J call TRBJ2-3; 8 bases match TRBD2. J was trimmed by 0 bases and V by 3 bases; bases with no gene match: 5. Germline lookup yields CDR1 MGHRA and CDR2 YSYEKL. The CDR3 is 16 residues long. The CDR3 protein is CASSHHSGGSTDTQYF. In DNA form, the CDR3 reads TGCGCCAGCAGCCATCACAGCGGGGGTAGCACAGATACGCAGTATTTT.

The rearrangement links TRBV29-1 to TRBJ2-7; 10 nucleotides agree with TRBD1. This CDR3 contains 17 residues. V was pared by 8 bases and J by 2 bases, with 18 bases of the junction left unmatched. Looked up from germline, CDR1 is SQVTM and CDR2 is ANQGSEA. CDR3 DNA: TGCAGCTTCCTCTTACCGGGACAGGGGTTTTTTACCTACGAGCAGTACTTC. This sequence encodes CSFLLPGQGFFTYEQYF.

The CDR3 bases are TGTGCCAGCAGTGAGCCGTCGGGCGAGCAGTACTTC. Translating gives CASSEPSGEQYF. This rearrangement joins TRBV2 to TRBJ2-7; no definite D call. Trimming took off 3 bases at V and 6 bases at J, with 9 bases between the two ends. The length of the CDR3 is 12 residues. Germline CDR1 reads SNHLY; CDR2 reads FYNNEI. The complete variable domain, with remaining parts taken from reference TRBV2 and TRBJ2-7, reads EPEVTQTPSHQVTQMGQEVILRCVPISNHLYFYWYRQILGQKVEFLVSFYNNEISEKSEIFDDQFSVERPDGSNFTLKIRSTKLEDSAMYFCASSEPSGEQYFGPGTRLTVT.

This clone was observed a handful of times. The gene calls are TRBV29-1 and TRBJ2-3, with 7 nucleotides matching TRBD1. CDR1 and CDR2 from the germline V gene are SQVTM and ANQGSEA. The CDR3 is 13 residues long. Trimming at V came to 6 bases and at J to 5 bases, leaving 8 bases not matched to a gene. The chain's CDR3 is CSVGRGPGDTQYF. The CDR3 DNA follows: TGCAGCGTGGGAAGGGGGCCCGGAGATACGCAGTATTTT.

The CDR3 is CAWTRNTGELFF. CDR3 in DNA: TGTGCCTGGACAAGGAACACCGGGGAGCTGTTTTTT. V gene TRBV30 combines with J gene TRBJ2-2; D is ambiguous. Trimming took 4 bases from V and 1 from J, leaving 4 bases between them. Germline CDR1 and CDR2: GTSNPN and SVGIG (reference sequence). The CDR3 is 12 residues long.

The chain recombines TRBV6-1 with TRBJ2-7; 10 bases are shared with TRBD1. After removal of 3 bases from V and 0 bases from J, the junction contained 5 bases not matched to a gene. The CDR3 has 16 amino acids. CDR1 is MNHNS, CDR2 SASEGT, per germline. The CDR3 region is CASSDRTGGSSYEQYF. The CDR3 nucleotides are TGTGCCAGCAGTGATCGGACAGGGGGTTCCTCCTACGAGCAGTACTTC.

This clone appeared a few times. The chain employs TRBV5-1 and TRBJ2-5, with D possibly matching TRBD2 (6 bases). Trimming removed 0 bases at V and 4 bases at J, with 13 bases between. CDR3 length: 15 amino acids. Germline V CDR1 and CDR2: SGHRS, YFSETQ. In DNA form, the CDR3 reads TGCGCCAGCAGCTTGGAGGGTCTGCGGGGAGAGACCCAGTACTTC. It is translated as CASSLEGLRGETQYF. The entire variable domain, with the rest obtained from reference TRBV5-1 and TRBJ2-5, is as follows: KAGVTQTPRYLIKTRGQQVTLSCSPISGHRSVSWYQQTPGQGLQFLFEYFSETQRNKGNFPGRFSGRQFSNSRSEMNVSTLELGDSALYLCASSLEGLRGETQYFGPGTRLLVL.

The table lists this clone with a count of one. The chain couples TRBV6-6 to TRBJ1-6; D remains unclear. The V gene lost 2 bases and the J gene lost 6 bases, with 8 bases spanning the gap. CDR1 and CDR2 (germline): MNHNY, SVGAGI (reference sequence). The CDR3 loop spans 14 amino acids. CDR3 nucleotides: TGTGCCAGCAGTTACGCGATGGGTAATTCACCCCTCCACTTT. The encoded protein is CASSYAMGNSPLHF.

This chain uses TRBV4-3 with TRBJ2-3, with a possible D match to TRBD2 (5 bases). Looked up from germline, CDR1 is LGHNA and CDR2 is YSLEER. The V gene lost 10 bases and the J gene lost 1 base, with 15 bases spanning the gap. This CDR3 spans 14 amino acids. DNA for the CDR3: TGCGCCACCGCGGGCAGGACGGGCACAGATACGCAGTATTTT. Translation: CATAGRTGTDTQYF.

The CDR3 here is CASSLRGHNSPLHF. In DNA, the CDR3 is TGTGCCAGCAGTTTACGGGGTCATAATTCACCCCTCCACTTT. This chain uses TRBV27 with TRBJ1-6; D remains unclear. CDR1 is MNHEY, CDR2 SMNVEV, per germline (reference sequence). Trimming shortened V by 2 bases and J by 5 bases, and 7 bases separated the two germline ends. The CDR3 covers 14 residues.

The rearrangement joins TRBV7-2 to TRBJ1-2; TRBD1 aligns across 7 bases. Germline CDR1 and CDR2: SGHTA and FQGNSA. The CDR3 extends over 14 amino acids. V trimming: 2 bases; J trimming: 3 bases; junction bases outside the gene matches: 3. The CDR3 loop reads CASSLRDRDYGYTF. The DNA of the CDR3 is TGTGCCAGCAGCTTACGCGACAGGGACTATGGCTACACCTTC.

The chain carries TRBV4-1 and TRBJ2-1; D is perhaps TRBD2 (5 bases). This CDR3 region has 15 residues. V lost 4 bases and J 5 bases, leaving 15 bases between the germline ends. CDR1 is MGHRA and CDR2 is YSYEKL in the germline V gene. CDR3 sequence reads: CASSPRDTRDNEQFF. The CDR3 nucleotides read TGCGCCAGCAGCCCGAGGGATACCAGAGACAATGAGCAGTTCTTC.

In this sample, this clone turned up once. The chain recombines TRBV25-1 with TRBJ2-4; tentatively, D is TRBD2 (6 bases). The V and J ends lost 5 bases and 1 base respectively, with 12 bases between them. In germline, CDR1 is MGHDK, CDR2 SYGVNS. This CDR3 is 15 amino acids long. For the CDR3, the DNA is TGTGCCAGCAGTCCCCGCGGGGAGGCCAAAAACATTCAGTACTTC. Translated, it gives CASSPRGEAKNIQYF.

The CDR3 DNA reads as TGTGCCAGCAGCCTTCGGGACTCGCTTACCTCCTACAATGAGCAGTTCTTC. Its translation: CASSLRDSLTSYNEQFF. The chain joins TRBV7-2 to TRBJ2-1; the D gene is possibly TRBD2 (6 bases). Germline-derived CDR1 and CDR2 are SGHTA and FQGNSA. V lost 5 bases and J 0 bases, leaving 17 bases between the germline ends. The CDR3 sequence is 17 residues long.

CDR3 nucleotide sequence: TGTGCCAGCAGCCGGACAGTCACTGGGGCCAACGTCCTGACTTTC. This encodes CASSRTVTGANVLTF. V and J are TRBV7-2 and TRBJ2-6, with D possibly TRBD1 on 6 matching bases. Per the germline V gene, CDR1 is SGHTA and CDR2 is FQGNSA. The CDR3 covers 15 residues. Deletions cut 5 bases from V and 2 bases from J, with 10 bases between. The full variable domain, in which reference TRBV7-2 and TRBJ2-6 provide the parts outside the CDR3, is GAGVSQSPSNKVTEKGKDVELRCDPISGHTALYWYRQSLGQGLEFLIYFQGNSAPDKSGLPSDRFSAERTGGSVSTLTIQRTQQEDSAVYLCASSRTVTGANVLTFGAGSRLTVL.

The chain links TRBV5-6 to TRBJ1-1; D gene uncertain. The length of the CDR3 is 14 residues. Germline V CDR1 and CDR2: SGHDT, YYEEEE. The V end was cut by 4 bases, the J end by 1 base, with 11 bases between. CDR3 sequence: CASSVEVSNTEAFF. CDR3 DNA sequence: TGTGCCAGCAGCGTGGAGGTATCGAACACTGAAGCTTTCTTT.

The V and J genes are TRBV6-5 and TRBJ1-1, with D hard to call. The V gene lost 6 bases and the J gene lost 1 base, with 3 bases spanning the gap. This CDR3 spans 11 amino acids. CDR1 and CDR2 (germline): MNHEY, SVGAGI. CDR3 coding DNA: TGTGCCAGCAGGAGGAACACTGAAGCTTTCTTT. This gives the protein CASRRNTEAFF.